This T cell receptor (beta chain) was captured by sequencing in a study of blood T cells in healthy people across ages. Alongside a J-beta primer mix, a sample-barcoded 5' primer served in a second PCR lasting 7 to 11 cycles. TCRdb re-called the 5' RACE reads with MiXCR, one entry per CDR3 protein. The table includes approximately 940,000 distinct CDR3 sequences, around 48% detected once. The receptor was derived from a man aged 25-45 years in good health. The sequenced material came from blood.

For the CDR3, the DNA is TGCAGTGCTAGAGAAAGGACTGGGAAGTATGGCTACACCTTC. This codes for CSARERTGKYGYTF. This chain uses TRBV20-1 with TRBJ1-2; D gene ambiguous. Trimming removed 0 bases from V and 5 bases from J, with 13 bases in between. This CDR3 has 14 amino acids. CDR1 and CDR2 from the germline V gene are DFQATT and SNEGSKA (reference sequence).